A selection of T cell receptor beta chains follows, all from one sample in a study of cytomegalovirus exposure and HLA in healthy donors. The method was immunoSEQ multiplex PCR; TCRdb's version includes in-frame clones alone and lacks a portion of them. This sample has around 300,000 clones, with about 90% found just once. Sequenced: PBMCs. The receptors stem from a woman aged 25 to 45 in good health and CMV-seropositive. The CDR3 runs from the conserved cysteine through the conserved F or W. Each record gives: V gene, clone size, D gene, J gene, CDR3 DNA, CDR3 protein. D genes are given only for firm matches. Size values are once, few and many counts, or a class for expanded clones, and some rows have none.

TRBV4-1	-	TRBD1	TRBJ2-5	TGCGCCAGCAGCCAAGTTTTCGGGACAGAAGAGACCCAGTACTTC	CASSQVFGTEETQYF
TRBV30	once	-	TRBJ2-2	TGTGCCTGGCCCTACTCCGGGGAGCTGTTTTTT	CAWPYSGELFF
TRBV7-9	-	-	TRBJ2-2	TGTGCCAGCAGCCCGCAACGGGGACAACCACCTCCCACCGGGGAGCTGTTTTTT	CASSPQRGQPPPTGELFF
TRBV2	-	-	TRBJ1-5	TGTGCCAGCGCCGCAAATCGGGGTTCGGGGCAGCCCCAGCATTTT	CASAANRGSGQPQHF
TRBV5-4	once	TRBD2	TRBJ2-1	TGTGCCAGCAGCTTTCCGACTAGCGGGGGGGCCTATGAGCAGTTCTTC	CASSFPTSGGAYEQFF
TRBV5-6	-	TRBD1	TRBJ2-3	TGTGCCAGCAGCGGATTCCGACAGGGCGGTGACGATACGCAGTATTTT	CASSGFRQGGDDTQYF
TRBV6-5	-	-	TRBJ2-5	TGTGCCAGCAAGGAGGGTCCAGAGACCCAGTACTTC	CASKEGPETQYF
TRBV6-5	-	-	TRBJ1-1	TGTGCCAGCAGTTACTCTCGGGTAGGGACTGAAGCTTTCTTT	CASSYSRVGTEAFF
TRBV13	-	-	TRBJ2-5	TGTGCCAGCAGCTTAGGCCTTCCGGAGACCCAGTACTTC	CASSLGLPETQYF
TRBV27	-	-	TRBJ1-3	TGTGCCAGCACCCAACGACAGGAGCTCTCTGGAAACACCATATATTTT	CASTQRQELSGNTIYF
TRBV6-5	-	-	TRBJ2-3	TGTGCCAGCAGCCCCGGGCGACGGGGCACAGATACGCAGTATTTT	CASSPGRRGTDTQYF
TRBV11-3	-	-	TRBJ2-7	TGTGCCAGCAGCTTAGGGGCAGGCTACGAGCAGTACTTC	CASSLGAGYEQYF
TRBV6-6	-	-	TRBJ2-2	TGTGCCAGCCGGGGTAGGGACACCGGGGAGCTGTTTTTT	CASRGRDTGELFF
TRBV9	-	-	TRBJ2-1	TGTGCCAGCAACACCGGGAGCCCGACGGAGCAGTTCTTC	CASNTGSPTEQFF
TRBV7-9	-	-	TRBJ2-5	TGTGCCAGCGAAGGACAAAAAGAAGAGACCCAGTACTTC	CASEGQKEETQYF
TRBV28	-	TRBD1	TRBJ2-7	TGTGCCAGCAGTTTGCCCCGGGACAGGGTAGTATACGAGCAGTACTTC	CASSLPRDRVVYEQYF
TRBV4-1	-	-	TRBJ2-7	TGCGCCAGCAGCCAAGATGGAGGGGGCGTCCCCTACGAGCAGTACTTC	CASSQDGGGVPYEQYF
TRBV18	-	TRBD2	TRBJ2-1	TGTGCCAGCTCACGGCTAGCGGGAGGGAGCGATGAGCAGTTCTTC	CASSRLAGGSDEQFF
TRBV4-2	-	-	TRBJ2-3	TGTGCCAGCAGCCAAGCCGGGATGGGCACAGATACGCAGTATTTT	CASSQAGMGTDTQYF
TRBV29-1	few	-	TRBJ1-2	TGCAGCGTTGAAGCCCGATCAGGTGGCTACACCTTC	CSVEARSGGYTF
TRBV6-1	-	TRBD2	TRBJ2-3	TGTGCCAGCAGTTCTAGCGGAACCCGCACAGATACGCAGTATTTT	CASSSSGTRTDTQYF
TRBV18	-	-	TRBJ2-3	TGTGCCAGCTCACCAACCCCCACCGCAGATACGCAGTATTTT	CASSPTPTADTQYF
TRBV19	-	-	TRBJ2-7	TGTGCCAGTAGTATAACGGGGTCTGGGGCCTACGAGCAGTACTTC	CASSITGSGAYEQYF
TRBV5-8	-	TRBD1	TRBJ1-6	TGTGCCAGCAGCAACCCGGGACAGGGATTTTCACCCCTCCACTTT	CASSNPGQGFSPLHF
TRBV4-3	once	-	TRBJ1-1	TGCGCCAGCAGCCAAGGAACGACAGGGAACACTGAAGCTTTCTTT	CASSQGTTGNTEAFF
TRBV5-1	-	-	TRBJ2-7	TGCGCCAGCAGTTTGGACGGCCGTGGCTACGAGCAGTACTTC	CASSLDGRGYEQYF
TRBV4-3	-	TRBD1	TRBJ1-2	TGCGCCAGCAGCCCAGCGGGCAGGGGGGGCTCTAACTATGGCTACACCTTC	CASSPAGRGGSNYGYTF
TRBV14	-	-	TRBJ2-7	TGTGCCAGCAGCCAAGAAGGCATAATGGGCGTTTACGAGCAGTACTTC	CASSQEGIMGVYEQYF
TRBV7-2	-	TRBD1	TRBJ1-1	TGTGCCAGCAGCCGCCTTTTGACAGGGGGTTGGACTGAAGCTTTCTTT	CASSRLLTGGWTEAFF
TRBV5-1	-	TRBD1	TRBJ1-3	TGCGCCAGCAGCACTGGACAGGGAAGATCTGGAAACACCATATATTTT	CASSTGQGRSGNTIYF
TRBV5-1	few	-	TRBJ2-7	TGCGCCAGCGGCCTACAGGGTAACGAGCAGTACTTC	CASGLQGNEQYF
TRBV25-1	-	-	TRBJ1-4	TGTGCCAGCAGTGAGGACAGCACAACTAATGAAAAACTGTTTTTT	CASSEDSTTNEKLFF
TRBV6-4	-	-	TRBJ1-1	TGTGCCAGCAGTGAAACTAAGGGAGGCACTGAAGCTTTCTTT	CASSETKGGTEAFF
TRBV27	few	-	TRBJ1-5	TGTGCCAGCAGTTTAACAGGGATCAATCAGCCCCAGCATTTT	CASSLTGINQPQHF
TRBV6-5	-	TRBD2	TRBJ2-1	TGTGCCAGCAGACACACGGGACTAGCAGGTAATGAGCAGTTCTTC	CASRHTGLAGNEQFF
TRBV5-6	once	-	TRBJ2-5	TGTGCCAGCAGCCTCTTAGTAGGCCGGGAGACCCAGTACTTC	CASSLLVGRETQYF
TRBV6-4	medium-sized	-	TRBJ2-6	TGTGCCAGCAGTGACACCTCCCTCGGGGCCAACGTCCTGACTTTC	CASSDTSLGANVLTF
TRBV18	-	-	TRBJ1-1	TGTGCCAGCTCACCCGAAGGACGGCCAAAGAACACTGAAGCTTTCTTT	CASSPEGRPKNTEAFF
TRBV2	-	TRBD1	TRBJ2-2	TGTGCCAAGACAGGGATGGGGGCCGGGGAGCTGTTTTTT	CAKTGMGAGELFF
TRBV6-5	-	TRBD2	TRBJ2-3	TGTGCCAGCGGACTAGCGGGGGGCACAGATACGCAGTATTTT	CASGLAGGTDTQYF
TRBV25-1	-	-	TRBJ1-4	TGTGCCAGCAGTCCGGACCTTGGAAGTGAAAAACTGTTTTTT	CASSPDLGSEKLFF
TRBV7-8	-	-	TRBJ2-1	TGTGCCAGCAGCATACTAGCTTACAATGAGCAGTTCTTC	CASSILAYNEQFF
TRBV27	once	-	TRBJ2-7	TGTGCCAGCAACGGGGGACAGTTGGGCCTGGACGAGCAGTACTTC	CASNGGQLGLDEQYF